These T cell receptor beta chains were read from a single sample in a study of cytomegalovirus exposure and HLA in healthy donors. This table comes from immunoSEQ multiplex PCR, and its TCRdb copy is limited to in-frame clones, with some not included. The table has over 100,000 clones, 70% to 85% seen once. What was sequenced was PBMCs. These receptors originate from a male donor in good health and CMV-seropositive. Both conserved end residues are part of each CDR3. The D gene is left open where the match is weak. The size of a clone is reported for some rows only, either as once, few or many, or as a class for expanded clones.

len: 15; abundance: few; j_gene: TRBJ2-3; d_gene: TRBD2; v_gene: TRBV28; CDR3nt: TGTGCCAGCAGCCTAGCGGGAGCGAGCACAGATACGCAGTATTTT; CDR3aa: CASSLAGASTDTQYF
len: 16; abundance: -; j_gene: TRBJ1-4; d_gene: -; v_gene: TRBV5-5; CDR3nt: TGTGCCAGCAGCAAGACAGGACCTGCAACTAATGAAAAACTGTTTTTT; CDR3aa: CASSKTGPATNEKLFF
len: 15; abundance: few; j_gene: TRBJ2-7; d_gene: TRBD2; v_gene: TRBV28; CDR3nt: TGTGCCAGCAGTTTATACGGGAGGCGTTCCTACGAGCAGTACTTC; CDR3aa: CASSLYGRRSYEQYF
len: 13; abundance: -; j_gene: TRBJ2-7; d_gene: -; v_gene: TRBV9; CDR3nt: TGTGCCAGCAGCGTAGGGGCGGGGTACGAGCAGTACTTC; CDR3aa: CASSVGAGYEQYF
len: 13; abundance: once; j_gene: TRBJ1-2; d_gene: -; v_gene: TRBV7-9; CDR3nt: TGTGCCAGCAGCCTGGAGGGGAGCTTAGGCTACACCTTC; CDR3aa: CASSLEGSLGYTF
len: 14; abundance: once; j_gene: TRBJ2-3; d_gene: -; v_gene: TRBV5-1; CDR3nt: TGCGCCAGCAGCTTGGGCAGAAGCACAGATACGCAGTATTTT; CDR3aa: CASSLGRSTDTQYF
len: 11; abundance: -; j_gene: TRBJ2-7; d_gene: -; v_gene: TRBV6-5; CDR3nt: TGTGCCAGCAGTTCTACCAGGGAGCAGTACTTC; CDR3aa: CASSSTREQYF
len: 14; abundance: -; j_gene: TRBJ1-2; d_gene: -; v_gene: TRBV5-6; CDR3nt: TGTGCCAGCAGCTCGTTCGGGGGGGATCGTGGCTACACCTTC; CDR3aa: CASSSFGGDRGYTF
len: 13; abundance: -; j_gene: TRBJ1-4; d_gene: -; v_gene: TRBV6-5; CDR3nt: TGTGCCAGCAGTGACTGGGAGGGTGAAAAACTGTTTTTT; CDR3aa: CASSDWEGEKLFF
len: 15; abundance: -; j_gene: TRBJ1-2; d_gene: -; v_gene: TRBV19; CDR3nt: TGTGCCAGTAGTATCGGGTCCGGCAGAGACTATGGCTACACCTTC; CDR3aa: CASSIGSGRDYGYTF
len: 15; abundance: -; j_gene: TRBJ2-4; d_gene: TRBD1; v_gene: TRBV4-1; CDR3nt: TGCGCCAGCAGCCAAGGCGACAGGGGCCAAAACATTCAGTACTTC; CDR3aa: CASSQGDRGQNIQYF
len: 14; abundance: -; j_gene: TRBJ1-1; d_gene: -; v_gene: TRBV2; CDR3nt: TGTGCCAGCAGTCACCCCGGGAGAAACACTGAAGCTTTCTTT; CDR3aa: CASSHPGRNTEAFF
len: 13; abundance: -; j_gene: TRBJ1-5; d_gene: -; v_gene: TRBV29-1; CDR3nt: TGCAGCGTTCTGGGGCAAGAAAATCAGCCCCAGCATTTT; CDR3aa: CSVLGQENQPQHF
len: 16; abundance: -; j_gene: TRBJ1-2; d_gene: -; v_gene: TRBV19; CDR3nt: TGTGCCAGCCAAGGGAAAACGACAGGCCGTATCTATGGCTACACCTTC; CDR3aa: CASQGKTTGRIYGYTF
len: 15; abundance: -; j_gene: TRBJ2-3; d_gene: TRBD1; v_gene: TRBV29-1; CDR3nt: TGCAGCGTTCAAGGGACAGGGTATGGGGAAGATACGCAGTATTTT; CDR3aa: CSVQGTGYGEDTQYF
len: 12; abundance: -; j_gene: TRBJ2-7; d_gene: -; v_gene: TRBV7-9; CDR3nt: TGTGCCAGCAGACTCGAAGCCTACGAGCAGTACTTC; CDR3aa: CASRLEAYEQYF
len: 14; abundance: -; j_gene: TRBJ1-5; d_gene: TRBD1; v_gene: TRBV18; CDR3nt: TGTGCCAGCTCACCAGGGACAGTATATCAGCCCCAGCATTTT; CDR3aa: CASSPGTVYQPQHF
len: 15; abundance: -; j_gene: TRBJ2-5; d_gene: -; v_gene: TRBV5-6; CDR3nt: TGTGCCAGCACCTCGAACCTAGGCCACCAAGAGACCCAGTACTTC; CDR3aa: CASTSNLGHQETQYF
len: 13; abundance: -; j_gene: TRBJ1-3; d_gene: -; v_gene: TRBV19; CDR3nt: TGTGCCAGTAGAGGGGAGGCTGGAAACACCATATATTTT; CDR3aa: CASRGEAGNTIYF
len: 14; abundance: -; j_gene: TRBJ1-2; d_gene: TRBD1; v_gene: TRBV9; CDR3nt: TGTGCCAGCAGCCCACCGACAGGGATCTATGGCTACACCTTC; CDR3aa: CASSPPTGIYGYTF
len: 12; abundance: -; j_gene: TRBJ1-1; d_gene: -; v_gene: TRBV29-1; CDR3nt: TGCAGCGCCAAAGATATGAGGACTGAAGCTTTCTTT; CDR3aa: CSAKDMRTEAFF
len: 14; abundance: -; j_gene: TRBJ2-7; d_gene: -; v_gene: TRBV5-5; CDR3nt: TGTGCCAGCAGCATCCATTCGGCAGCGCTTGAGCAGTACTTC; CDR3aa: CASSIHSAALEQYF
len: 14; abundance: -; j_gene: TRBJ1-2; d_gene: TRBD1; v_gene: TRBV5-4; CDR3nt: TGTGCCAGCAGCCCGGACAGGGCTTACTATGGCTACACCTTC; CDR3aa: CASSPDRAYYGYTF
len: 16; abundance: once; j_gene: TRBJ2-7; d_gene: TRBD2; v_gene: TRBV4-2; CDR3nt: TGTGCCAGCAGCCAAGATCGGACTAGCGGCCAATACGAGCAGTACTTC; CDR3aa: CASSQDRTSGQYEQYF
len: 15; abundance: -; j_gene: TRBJ2-1; d_gene: TRBD1; v_gene: TRBV19; CDR3nt: TGTGCCAGTAGTATATCCGGGACAGCTAACAATGAGCAGTTCTTC; CDR3aa: CASSISGTANNEQFF
len: 14; abundance: -; j_gene: TRBJ2-7; d_gene: TRBD2; v_gene: TRBV27; CDR3nt: TGTGCCAGCGCGGTGGCGGGGGAATCCTACGAGCAGTACTTC; CDR3aa: CASAVAGESYEQYF
len: 16; abundance: -; j_gene: TRBJ1-6; d_gene: -; v_gene: TRBV28; CDR3nt: TGTGCCAGCACTTTACCCGGGACAAAAGCCTATGCTCCCCTCCACTTT; CDR3aa: CASTLPGTKAYAPLHF
len: 14; abundance: -; j_gene: TRBJ2-7; d_gene: -; v_gene: TRBV7-7; CDR3nt: TGTGCCATCAGCTTAGATACCACAAACTACGAGCAGTACTTC; CDR3aa: CAISLDTTNYEQYF
len: 15; abundance: -; j_gene: TRBJ2-1; d_gene: TRBD2; v_gene: TRBV6-6; CDR3nt: TGTGCCAGCAGTTACGTTTGGGAGGGCCCCAATGAGCAGTTCTTC; CDR3aa: CASSYVWEGPNEQFF
len: 18; abundance: few; j_gene: TRBJ1-5; d_gene: -; v_gene: TRBV28; CDR3nt: TGTGCCAGCAGTTTCGAGGCGGGGGGGGTTGGGGGCAATCAGCCCCAGCATTTT; CDR3aa: CASSFEAGGVGGNQPQHF
len: 16; abundance: -; j_gene: TRBJ1-5; d_gene: TRBD1; v_gene: TRBV28; CDR3nt: TGTGCCAGCAGTTTAGGGGGACAGGGTGAAGGACAGCCCCAGCATTTT; CDR3aa: CASSLGGQGEGQPQHF
len: 13; abundance: -; j_gene: TRBJ1-2; d_gene: -; v_gene: TRBV5-4; CDR3nt: TGTGCCAGCAGCTTGGACGGACAGCATGGCTACACCTTC; CDR3aa: CASSLDGQHGYTF
len: 15; abundance: few; j_gene: TRBJ1-6; d_gene: -; v_gene: TRBV6-1; CDR3nt: TGTGCCAGCAGTGAAGGGGGGGATGATAATTCACCCCTCCACTTT; CDR3aa: CASSEGGDDNSPLHF
len: 13; abundance: -; j_gene: TRBJ1-2; d_gene: TRBD1; v_gene: TRBV7-8; CDR3nt: TGTGCCAGCAGCCCGGGACAGGACTATGGCTACACCTTC; CDR3aa: CASSPGQDYGYTF
len: 16; abundance: -; j_gene: TRBJ1-5; d_gene: -; v_gene: TRBV7-9; CDR3nt: TGTGCCAGCAGCTTAGGACAGCAATATAGCAATCAGCCCCAGCATTTT; CDR3aa: CASSLGQQYSNQPQHF
len: 15; abundance: -; j_gene: TRBJ2-7; d_gene: TRBD1; v_gene: TRBV6-6; CDR3nt: TGTGCCAGCAGTTACCCCACAGGGGTCAAGCATGAGCAGTACTTC; CDR3aa: CASSYPTGVKHEQYF
len: 16; abundance: -; j_gene: TRBJ2-6; d_gene: TRBD2; v_gene: TRBV5-1; CDR3nt: TGCGCCAGCAGCTTATTACTAGCGACCGGAGCCAACGGCCTGACTTTC; CDR3aa: CASSLLLATGANGLTF
len: 16; abundance: -; j_gene: TRBJ2-2; d_gene: TRBD2; v_gene: TRBV7-8; CDR3nt: TGTGCCAGTAGCACCGGGACTAGCGGGAGTCGTTGGGAGCTGTTTTTT; CDR3aa: CASSTGTSGSRWELFF
len: 16; abundance: -; j_gene: TRBJ2-3; d_gene: TRBD2; v_gene: TRBV5-1; CDR3nt: TGCGCCAGCAGCTTGGGTCTAGCGGGGAACACAGATACGCAGTATTTT; CDR3aa: CASSLGLAGNTDTQYF
len: 15; abundance: -; j_gene: TRBJ2-7; d_gene: TRBD2; v_gene: TRBV5-1; CDR3nt: TGCGCCAGCAGCTCCGTGCGGGGGGCATCCTACGAGCAGTACTTC; CDR3aa: CASSSVRGASYEQYF
len: 16; abundance: -; j_gene: TRBJ2-2; d_gene: TRBD2; v_gene: TRBV5-1; CDR3nt: TGCGCCAGCAGCCCTGGACTAGCGGGGAACACCGGGGAGCTGTTTTTT; CDR3aa: CASSPGLAGNTGELFF